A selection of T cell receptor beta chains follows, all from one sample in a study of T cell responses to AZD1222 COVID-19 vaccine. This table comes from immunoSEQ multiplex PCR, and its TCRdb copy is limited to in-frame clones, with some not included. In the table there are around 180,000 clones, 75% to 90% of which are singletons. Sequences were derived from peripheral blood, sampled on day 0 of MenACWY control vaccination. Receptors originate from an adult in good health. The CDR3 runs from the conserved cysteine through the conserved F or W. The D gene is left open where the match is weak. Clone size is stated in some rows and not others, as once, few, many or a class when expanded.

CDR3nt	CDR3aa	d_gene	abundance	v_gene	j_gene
TGTGCCAGCAGTGAAGCCCCGACAGGGACTGGCTACACCTTC	CASSEAPTGTGYTF	TRBD1	.	TRBV2	TRBJ1-2
TGTGCCAGCAGCCAATACGGGGGGGCAGGTGAGACCCAGTACTTC	CASSQYGGAGETQYF	TRBD2	.	TRBV7-2	TRBJ2-5
TGTGCCAGCAGCGTCCAGGGGAGAACTAATGAAAAACTGTTTTTT	CASSVQGRTNEKLFF	.	.	TRBV9	TRBJ1-4
TGCGCCAGCAGCCAAGATCCCCAGGGGGAGGGTGAGCAGTTCTTC	CASSQDPQGEGEQFF	.	.	TRBV4-1	TRBJ2-1
TGTGCCAGCGCTCCCCGGGGACAGGGGAGCTCCTACGAGCAGTACTTC	CASAPRGQGSSYEQYF	TRBD1	.	TRBV7-6	TRBJ2-7
TGTGCCAGCAGTGGGGACAGAGAAATGACCCAGTACTTC	CASSGDREMTQYF	TRBD1	.	TRBV2	TRBJ2-5
TGTGCCAGCAGCCTAGGGACAGGGGGCCAGGGCTATGGCTACACCTTC	CASSLGTGGQGYGYTF	TRBD1	.	TRBV3-1/TRBV3-2	TRBJ1-2
TGTGCCAGCAGTCGACGAGACCACTACGAGCAGTACTTC	CASSRRDHYEQYF	.	.	TRBV12-3/TRBV12-4	TRBJ2-7
TGTGCCAGCTCACACCTCAGGGGGCCCGGAAACACCATATATTTT	CASSHLRGPGNTIYF	TRBD1	.	TRBV18	TRBJ1-3
TGTGCCAGCATGCAGAGTCTAAATCAGCCCCAGCATTTT	CASMQSLNQPQHF	.	few	TRBV6-5	TRBJ1-5
TGTGCCAGCAGTGATCCCTCACAGGGGAGTACTGAAGCTTTCTTT	CASSDPSQGSTEAFF	TRBD1	.	TRBV6-1	TRBJ1-1
TGTGCCAGCAGCAACGCCGGGACTAAGAGGTTCTTC	CASSNAGTKRFF	TRBD2	.	TRBV6-5	TRBJ2-1
TGTGCCAGCAGCCCAGGCACAGATACGCAGTATTTT	CASSPGTDTQYF	.	once	TRBV11-3	TRBJ2-3
TGTGCCACCAGCTACTCGGGACAGGGGGAGGGCGGTGAGCAGTTCTTC	CATSYSGQGEGGEQFF	TRBD1	.	TRBV24-1	TRBJ2-1
TGTGCCAGTAGTAAGGGGACAGCCACTGAAGCTTTCTTT	CASSKGTATEAFF	TRBD1	.	TRBV19	TRBJ1-1
TGTGCCTGGTCCGGGAGCGGGCTTTGGCCCCAGCATTTT	CAWSGSGLWPQHF	.	once	TRBV30	TRBJ1-5
TGTGCCTGGAGAAGGGAAGACCGTGGCTACACCTTC	CAWRREDRGYTF	.	.	TRBV30	TRBJ1-2
TGTGCCAGCAGCCACACTGGGGCCTTAGATACGCAGTATTTT	CASSHTGALDTQYF	.	.	TRBV7-6	TRBJ2-3
TGTGCCAGCAGTGACTTCCGGGATGAGCAGTTCTTC	CASSDFRDEQFF	.	.	TRBV2	TRBJ2-1
TGTGCCAGCAGCCGCCTGACCGGGACAGGTAATGGAGGCTACGAGCAGTACTTC	CASSRLTGTGNGGYEQYF	TRBD1	.	TRBV5-4	TRBJ2-7
TGTGCCAGCAGCCTACAGGGGGCGAACACTGAAGCTTTCTTT	CASSLQGANTEAFF	TRBD1	.	TRBV6-2/TRBV6-3	TRBJ1-1
TGCGCCAGCAGCCTATTAGGGGAGGAGCCCCAGCATTTT	CASSLLGEEPQHF	.	few	TRBV5-1	TRBJ1-5
TGTGCCAGCAGTGAAAGCCTTGGTCAGCCCCAGCATTTT	CASSESLGQPQHF	.	.	TRBV12-3/TRBV12-4	TRBJ1-5
TGTGCCAGCAGTCCCCCAGAAGCGGGGGGGCTAGGTGAGCAGTTCTTC	CASSPPEAGGLGEQFF	TRBD2	.	TRBV28	TRBJ2-1
TGTGCCAGCTCACTAAACCCGGGACAGGGGATGAAGAATGAGCAGTTCTTC	CASSLNPGQGMKNEQFF	TRBD1	.	TRBV18	TRBJ2-1
TGTGCCAGCAGCACCTCAGGGGTGGAAGATGAAAAACTGTTTTTT	CASSTSGVEDEKLFF	.	.	TRBV9	TRBJ1-4
TGTGCCACCCACGAGGCCCCTGTTAACTATGGCTACACCTTC	CATHEAPVNYGYTF	.	few	TRBV10-3	TRBJ1-2
TGTGCCAGCAGCACGGCCCTGTCGCCCTACGAGCAGTACTTC	CASSTALSPYEQYF	.	few	TRBV27	TRBJ2-7
TGTGCCAGCAGTGAAGGGCCCGAGACGGCAACTAATGAAAAACTGTTTTTT	CASSEGPETATNEKLFF	.	.	TRBV6-1	TRBJ1-4
TGTGCCAGCAGTCATACACCTGGGGGGGACAATGAGCAGTTCTTC	CASSHTPGGDNEQFF	TRBD2	once	TRBV13	TRBJ2-1
TGTGCCAGCAGTTGGGGACAGGGCTTTACCTACGAGCAGTACTTC	CASSWGQGFTYEQYF	TRBD1	.	TRBV27	TRBJ2-7
TGTGCCAGCAGCAGACCGGACAGGGGCTACGAGCAGTACTTC	CASSRPDRGYEQYF	.	.	TRBV12-1	TRBJ2-7
TGTGCCAGCAGTCCGGGCACGGAGAACACCATATATTTT	CASSPGTENTIYF	.	.	TRBV12-3/TRBV12-4	TRBJ1-3
TGTGCCAGCAGTCTCACTAGCGGGGGAAGCACAGATACGCAGTATTTT	CASSLTSGGSTDTQYF	TRBD2	.	TRBV27	TRBJ2-3
TGTGCCAGCAGCCTACAGGGGGCTAGGGAAAAACTGTTTTTT	CASSLQGAREKLFF	TRBD1	.	TRBV28	TRBJ1-4
TGCACCAGCAGCCGAGAGGGGCTACTAGTTGGTCGGGCAGAGACCCAGTACTTC	CTSSREGLLVGRAETQYF	.	.	TRBV1	TRBJ2-5
TGTGCCAGCAGCTTAGATAACGAGCAGTACTTC	CASSLDNEQYF	.	.	TRBV11-2	TRBJ2-7
TGCAGCGTTGACCTGGTGAACACCGGGGAGCTGTTTTTT	CSVDLVNTGELFF	.	.	TRBV29-1	TRBJ2-2
TGTGCCAGCAGCCACGGGACAACTAATGAAAAACTGTTTTTT	CASSHGTTNEKLFF	.	.	TRBV6-5	TRBJ1-4
TGTGCCAGCAGCTTAGATCTGTGGGGGGGCCAAGAGACCCAGTACTTC	CASSLDLWGGQETQYF	TRBD2	.	TRBV7-2	TRBJ2-5
TGTGCCAGCAGCTTGGAAATGGGACAGGGAAGAAGAGGCTATGGCTACACCTTC	CASSLEMGQGRRGYGYTF	TRBD1	.	TRBV5-6	TRBJ1-2